These 2 T cell receptor beta chains were sequenced from one sample in a study of patients and donors after allogeneic stem cell transplantation. Each CDR3 protein is one row after TCRdb ran MiXCR on the RT-PCR reads. The sample gives some 230,000 distinct CDR3 sequences, less than 15% of which show up once; under 14% is in the top ten. The sequenced sample consisted of blood, either unsorted or a sorted T cell fraction (not recorded which). The receptor set was obtained from a human donor who was either an allogeneic HSCT recipient or a stem cell or donor lymphocyte infusion donor (not recorded which). It is not recorded whose cells these are; they may come from a transplant donor.

This clonotype is a singleton in its sample. This chain connects TRBV7-2 to TRBJ1-2; D is possibly TRBD1 (5 bases). Trimming took 4 bases from V and 4 from J, leaving 10 bases between them. This CDR3 region has 13 residues. CDR1 is SGHTA and CDR2 is FQGNSA in the germline V gene. CDR3 sequence: CASSSGSPYGYTF. The CDR3 DNA reads as TGTGCCAGCAGCTCAGGGTCCCCCTATGGCTACACCTTC. Full variable domain (rest looked up from reference TRBV7-2 and TRBJ1-2): GAGVSQSPSNKVTEKGKDVELRCDPISGHTALYWYRQSLGQGLEFLIYFQGNSAPDKSGLPSDRFSAERTGGSVSTLTIQRTQQEDSAVYLCASSSGSPYGYTFGSGTRLTVV.

This clonotype was seen more than once but under ten times. The rearrangement joins TRBV9 to TRBJ2-7, with 7 bases lining up with TRBD2. V gave up 4 bases and J gave up 3 bases; unmatched junction bases: 10. The germline V gene encodes CDR1 SGDLS and CDR2 YYNGEE. This CDR3 is built from 15 residues. DNA of the CDR3: TGTGCCAGCAGCTCCGGACTAGGTCGCTACTACGAGCAGTACTTC. Translating it yields CASSSGLGRYYEQYF.